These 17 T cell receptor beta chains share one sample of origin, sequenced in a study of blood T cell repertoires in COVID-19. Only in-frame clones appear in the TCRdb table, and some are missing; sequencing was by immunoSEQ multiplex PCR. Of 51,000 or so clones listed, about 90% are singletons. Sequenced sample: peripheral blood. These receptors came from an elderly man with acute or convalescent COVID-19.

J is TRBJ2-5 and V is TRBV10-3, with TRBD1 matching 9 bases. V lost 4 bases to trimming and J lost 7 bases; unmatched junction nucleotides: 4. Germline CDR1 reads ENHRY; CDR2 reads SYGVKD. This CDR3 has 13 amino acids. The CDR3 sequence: CAISGTGVGTQYF. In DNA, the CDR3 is TGTGCCATCAGTGGGACAGGGGTTGGGACCCAGTACTTC.

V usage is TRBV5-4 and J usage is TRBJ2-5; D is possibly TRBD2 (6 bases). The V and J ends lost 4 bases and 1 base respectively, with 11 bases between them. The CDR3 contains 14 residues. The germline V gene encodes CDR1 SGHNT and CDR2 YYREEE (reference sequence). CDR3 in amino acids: CASSNQRVQETQYF. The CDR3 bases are TGTGCCAGCAGCAATCAGCGGGTCCAAGAGACCCAGTACTTC.

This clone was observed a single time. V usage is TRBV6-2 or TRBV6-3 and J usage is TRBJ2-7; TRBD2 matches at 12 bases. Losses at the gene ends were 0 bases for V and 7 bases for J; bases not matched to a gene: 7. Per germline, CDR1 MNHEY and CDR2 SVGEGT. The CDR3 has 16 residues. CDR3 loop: CASSYSTSGGQREQYF. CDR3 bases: TGTGCCAGCAGTTACTCGACTAGCGGGGGACAAAGGGAGCAGTACTTC.

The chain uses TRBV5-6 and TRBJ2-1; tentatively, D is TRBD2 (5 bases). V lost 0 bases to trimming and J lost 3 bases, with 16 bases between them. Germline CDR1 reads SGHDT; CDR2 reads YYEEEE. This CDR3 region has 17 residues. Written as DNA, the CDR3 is TGTGCCAGCAGCTTGGGACCTGGCGGGTTAATCTACAATGAGCAGTTCTTC. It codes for CASSLGPGGLIYNEQFF.

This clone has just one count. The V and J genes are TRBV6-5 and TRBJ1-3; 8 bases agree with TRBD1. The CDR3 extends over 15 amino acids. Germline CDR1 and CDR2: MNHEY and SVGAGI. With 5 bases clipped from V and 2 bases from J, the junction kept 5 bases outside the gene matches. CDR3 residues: CASSPRTGTGNTIYF. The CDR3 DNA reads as TGTGCCAGCAGTCCTCGGACAGGGACTGGAAACACCATATATTTT.

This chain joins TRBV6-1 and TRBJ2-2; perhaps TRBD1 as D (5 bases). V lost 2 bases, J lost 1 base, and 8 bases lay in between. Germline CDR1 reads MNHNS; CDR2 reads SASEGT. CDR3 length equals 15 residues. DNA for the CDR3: TGTGCCAGCAGTGAATTCAGGGTGAACACCGGGGAGCTGTTTTTT. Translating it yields CASSEFRVNTGELFF.

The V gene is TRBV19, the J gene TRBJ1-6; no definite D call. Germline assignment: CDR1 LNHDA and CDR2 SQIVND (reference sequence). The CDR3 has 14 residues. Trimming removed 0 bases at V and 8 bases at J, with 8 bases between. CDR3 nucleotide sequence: TGTGCCAGTAGTATAGATGGCCCTTATTCACCCCTCCACTTT. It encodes CASSIDGPYSPLHF.

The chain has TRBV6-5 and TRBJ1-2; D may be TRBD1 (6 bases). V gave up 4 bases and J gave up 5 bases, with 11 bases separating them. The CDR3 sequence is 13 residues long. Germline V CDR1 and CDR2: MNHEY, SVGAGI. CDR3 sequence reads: CASSSRGQYGYTF. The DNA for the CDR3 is TGTGCCAGCAGTTCCCGCGGACAGTATGGCTACACCTTC.

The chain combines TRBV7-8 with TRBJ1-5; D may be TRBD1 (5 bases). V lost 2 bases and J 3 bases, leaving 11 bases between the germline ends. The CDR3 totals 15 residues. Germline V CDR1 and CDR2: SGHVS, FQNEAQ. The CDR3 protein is CASSLIRADNQPQHF. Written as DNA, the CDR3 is TGTGCCAGCAGCTTAATCAGGGCTGACAATCAGCCCCAGCATTTT. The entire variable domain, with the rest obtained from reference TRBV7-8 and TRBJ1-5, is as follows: GAGVSQSPRYKVAKRGQDVALRCDPISGHVSLFWYQQALGQGPEFLTYFQNEAQLDKSGLPSDRFFAERPEGSVSTLKIQRTQQEDSAVYLCASSLIRADNQPQHFGDGTRLSIL.

The CDR3 region is CASSAELPSEGLAGIGDTQYF. DNA of the CDR3: TGTGCCAGCAGCGCAGAGTTGCCGTCAGAGGGACTAGCGGGGATCGGGGATACGCAGTATTTT. The genes are TRBV9 and TRBJ2-3; 13 bases match TRBD2. This CDR3 comprises 21 residues. Looked up from germline, CDR1 is SGDLS and CDR2 is YYNGEE. J lost 6 bases, V lost 3 bases, and 22 bases had no gene match.

The CDR3 region is CASSLVFSSGGYTDTQYF. The CDR3 region has the DNA TGTGCCAGCAGCTTGGTTTTTTCTAGCGGGGGGTATACAGATACGCAGTATTTT. The V call is TRBV5-6, the J call TRBJ2-3; 11 bases fit TRBD2. This CDR3 is built from 18 residues. The V segment lost 0 bases and the J segment 3 bases; nucleotides outside the gene matches: 9. Germline assignment: CDR1 SGHDT and CDR2 YYEEEE.

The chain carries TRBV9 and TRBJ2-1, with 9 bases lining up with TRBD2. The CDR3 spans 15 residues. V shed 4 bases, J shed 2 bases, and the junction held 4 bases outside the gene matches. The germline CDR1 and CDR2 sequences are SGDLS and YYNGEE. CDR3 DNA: TGTGCCAGCAGCCGCGGGGGGGAGACCTACAATGAGCAGTTCTTC. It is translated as CASSRGGETYNEQFF.

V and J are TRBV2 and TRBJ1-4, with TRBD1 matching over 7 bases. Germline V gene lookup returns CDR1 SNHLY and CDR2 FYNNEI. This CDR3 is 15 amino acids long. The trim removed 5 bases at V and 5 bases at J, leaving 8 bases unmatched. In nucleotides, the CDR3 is TGTGCCAGCAGTCCTACGACAGGGTCAAATGAAAAACTGTTTTTT. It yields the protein CASSPTTGSNEKLFF.

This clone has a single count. CDR3 coding DNA: TGTGCCAGCAGTCCTTCACAGGGGGCAGGGGGCTACACCTTC. It specifies CASSPSQGAGGYTF. The rearrangement joins TRBV3-1 (or the pseudogene TRBV3-2) to TRBJ1-2; TRBD1 matches 9 bases. Germline V gene sequence: CDR1 LGHDT, CDR2 YNNKEL (reference sequence). This CDR3 has 14 residues. V lost 6 bases and J lost 8; bases outside the gene matches: 10.

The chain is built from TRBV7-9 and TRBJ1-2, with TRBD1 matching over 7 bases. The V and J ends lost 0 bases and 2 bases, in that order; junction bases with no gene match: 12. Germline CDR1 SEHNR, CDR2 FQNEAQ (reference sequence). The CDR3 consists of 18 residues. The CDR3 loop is CASSLAPRRDSLNYGYTF. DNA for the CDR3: TGTGCCAGCAGCTTAGCCCCTCGCCGGGACAGCCTCAACTATGGCTACACCTTC.

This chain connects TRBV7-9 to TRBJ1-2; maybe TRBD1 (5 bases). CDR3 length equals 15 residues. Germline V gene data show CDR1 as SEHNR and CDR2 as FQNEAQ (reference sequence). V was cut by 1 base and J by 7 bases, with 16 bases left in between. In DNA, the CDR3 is TGTGCCAGCAGCTTAGTTGCGGGGCCCGAAAGTGGCTACACCTTC. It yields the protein CASSLVAGPESGYTF.

The DNA for the CDR3 is TGCAGCGTTGAGGGCAGGGCCAACACCGGGGAGCTGTTTTTT. As protein: CSVEGRANTGELFF. The V call is TRBV29-1, the J call TRBJ2-2; D might be TRBD1 (5 bases). V was cut by 3 bases and J by 2 bases, with 10 bases left in between. The length of the CDR3 is 14 residues. Germline values: CDR1 SQVTM, CDR2 ANQGSEA.